This T cell receptor (beta chain) was sequenced for a study of blood T cell repertoires in COVID-19. In the authors' methods: Researchers report that nucleated cell counts were estimated from reference gene primer amplification. The data were produced by immunoSEQ multiplex PCR, yet TCRdb's version contains in-frame clones alone and is incomplete. V, J and clone size were drawn from that table, and D and trimming were deduced from the DNA. The sample yields around 300,000 clones, around nine tenths seen once. Those enrolled in Seattle joined during active infection and were followed longitudinally afterward. The sequenced sample consisted of peripheral blood. This clonotype was sampled from a woman aged 30 to 39 with COVID-19, enrolled during active disease.

DNA for the CDR3: TGTGCCAGCAGCCCTGGGACAGGACAAGAGACCCAGTACTTC. Its protein product is CASSPGTGQETQYF. V and J are TRBV2 and TRBJ2-5; 8 positions agree with TRBD1. V shed 6 bases and J 2 bases; nucleotides not matched to a gene: 5. Germline CDR1 and CDR2: SNHLY and FYNNEI. CDR3 size: 14 residues.